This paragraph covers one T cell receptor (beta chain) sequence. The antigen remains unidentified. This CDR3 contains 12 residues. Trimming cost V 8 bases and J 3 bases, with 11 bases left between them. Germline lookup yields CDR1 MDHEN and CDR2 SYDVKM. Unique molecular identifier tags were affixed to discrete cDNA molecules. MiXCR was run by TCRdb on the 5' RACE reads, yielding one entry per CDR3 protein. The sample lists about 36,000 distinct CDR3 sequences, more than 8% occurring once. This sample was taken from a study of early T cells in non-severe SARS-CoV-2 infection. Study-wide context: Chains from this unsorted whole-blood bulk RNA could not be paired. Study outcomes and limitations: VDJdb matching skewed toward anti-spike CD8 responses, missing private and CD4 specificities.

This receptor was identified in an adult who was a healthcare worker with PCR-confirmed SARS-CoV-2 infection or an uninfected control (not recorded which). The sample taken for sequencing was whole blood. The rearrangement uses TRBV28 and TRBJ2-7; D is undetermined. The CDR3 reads CASGVSFYEQYF. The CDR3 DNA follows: TGTGCCAGCGGAGTTTCTTTCTACGAGCAGTACTTC.